Following are 23 T cell receptor beta chains from one sample sequenced in a study of response to subunit inactivated influenza vaccine (dated by TCRdb to the late 2010s). The library came from RT-PCR. Sequencing used an Illumina HiSeq 2500. TCRdb itself trimmed the public reads at Q25 with fastp, ran MiXCR and retained productive beta chains. Each record represents a unique CDR3 protein, reported with the most common genes and DNA among its rows. Present in this sample are around 490,000 distinct CDR3 sequences, about 7.6% of which were seen just once. Jointly, the top ten make up under 15% of the sample. Sequencing used PBMCs from blood, obtained less than 30 months after vaccination. The source of these receptors is a man aged 50 to 75 who received an inactivated influenza vaccine. Donor details come from another sample of the same person, matched by shared clones.

The chain has TRBV7-2 and TRBJ2-4, with a tentative D call TRBD1 (5 bases). The CDR3 extends over 16 amino acids. V was shortened by 3 bases and J by 0 bases, with 12 bases between the two germline ends. Looked up from germline, CDR1 is SGHTA and CDR2 is FQGNSA. CDR3 sequence (DNA): TGTGCCAGCAGCTTGGCCTCGCAGGGAGCCAAAAACATTCAGTACTTC. Protein: CASSLASQGAKNIQYF. Full variable domain (outside the CDR3, taken from reference TRBV7-2 and TRBJ2-4): GAGVSQSPSNKVTEKGKDVELRCDPISGHTALYWYRQSLGQGLEFLIYFQGNSAPDKSGLPSDRFSAERTGGSVSTLTIQRTQQEDSAVYLCASSLASQGAKNIQYFGAGTRLSVL.

This clonotype has a count of ten or more. The V and J genes are TRBV5-1 and TRBJ2-5; 9 bases map to TRBD1. V shed 4 bases and J 3 bases; nucleotides not matched to a gene: 4. Germline CDR1 is SGHRS and CDR2 is YFSETQ. The CDR3 totals 14 residues. This CDR3 is CASSGGQGKETQYF. CDR3 bases: TGCGCCAGCAGCGGGGGACAGGGTAAAGAGACCCAGTACTTC.

This clonotype was seen many times. The chain employs TRBV20-1 and TRBJ2-3, with 7 bases aligning to TRBD2. The CDR3 is 14 residues long. Germline assignment: CDR1 DFQATT and CDR2 SNEGSKA (reference sequence). V shed 3 bases and J 0 bases; nucleotides not matched to a gene: 3. The chain's CDR3 is CSARAGASTDTQYF. DNA of the CDR3: TGCAGTGCTAGGGCGGGAGCTAGCACAGATACGCAGTATTTT.

This clonotype was counted many times. This chain connects TRBV7-9 to TRBJ2-3; 7 bases line up with TRBD1. CDR1 and CDR2 (germline): SEHNR, FQNEAQ (reference sequence). The length of the CDR3 is 11 residues. After removal of 5 bases from V and 8 bases from J, the junction contained 1 base not matched to a gene. The CDR3 nucleotides read TGTGCCAGCAGCAGACAGGGTACGCAGTATTTT. Protein: CASSRQGTQYF.

The chain carries TRBV12-3 or TRBV12-4 and TRBJ1-5, with D tentatively TRBD1 (5 bases). The length of the CDR3 is 16 residues. The V end was cut by 3 bases, the J end by 4 bases, with 16 bases between. The CDR3 reads CASSLRRLGGNQPQHF. In DNA, the CDR3 is TGTGCCAGCAGTTTGCGCAGACTGGGGGGGAATCAGCCCCAGCATTTT.

The chain couples TRBV7-8 to TRBJ2-7, with D possibly matching TRBD2 (5 bases). Germline-derived CDR1 and CDR2 are SGHVS and FQNEAQ. The CDR3 covers 15 residues. V dropped 1 base and J dropped 3 bases, with 13 bases sitting between them. The CDR3 loop is CASSLGPGKYYEQYF. The CDR3 DNA is TGTGCCAGCAGCTTAGGTCCGGGGAAGTACTACGAGCAGTACTTC.

This clonotype was seen a handful of times. A read error is possible here, since a much larger clone lies one base away. The conserved phenylalanine or tryptophan is not found at the CDR3 terminus, so this likely reflects a read error. The chain links TRBV5-1 to TRBJ2-1; 8 bases are shared with TRBD2. CDR1 is SGHRS and CDR2 is YFSETQ in the germline V gene. CDR3 size: 14 residues. V dropped 4 bases and J dropped 1; count of bases not matched to a gene: 1. The CDR3 here is CASSPGGSYNEQFL. The CDR3 DNA follows: TGCGCCAGCAGCCCGGGGGGGTCCTACAATGAGCAGTTCCTC.

This clonotype has only a few counts. The genes are TRBV11-2 and TRBJ2-7; 9 positions match TRBD1. Germline CDR1 SGHAT, CDR2 FQNNGV. The trim removed 6 bases at V and 4 bases at J, leaving 10 bases unmatched. This CDR3 has 15 amino acids. The CDR3 DNA follows: TGTGCCAGCAGAAGACCGGGACAGGGCCCGTACGAGCAGTACTTC. Translation: CASRRPGQGPYEQYF.

This clonotype was seen only a few times. Sequence at one end of the junction differs from germline and may be a read error. The chain is built from TRBV5-1 and TRBJ1-2; D might be TRBD1 (6 bases). The germline CDR1 and CDR2 sequences are SGHRS and YFSETQ. There are 14 residues in the CDR3. CDR3 region: CASSLDRAKYGYTF. CDR3 nucleotides: TGCGCCAGCAGCTTGGACAGGGCTAAGTATGGCTACACCTTC.

Regarding this clonotype: At one end, the junction sequence differs from germline, possibly due to a read error. CDR3 region: CTSSHRRLAGVLMAETQYF. The CDR3 nucleotides are TGTACCAGCAGCCATCGGCGACTAGCGGGGGTTCTTATGGCAGAGACCCAGTACTTC. This sequence joins TRBV12-3 or TRBV12-4 and TRBJ2-5, with 12 bases lining up with TRBD2. This CDR3 has 19 amino acids.

This clonotype was counted many times. The V call is TRBV7-2, the J call TRBJ2-7; TRBD2 might be the D (5 bases). Deletions cut 1 base from V and 2 bases from J, with 15 bases between. The CDR3 has 16 residues. The germline V gene has CDR1 SGHTA and CDR2 FQGNSA. In DNA, the CDR3 is TGTGCCAGCAGCTTAGATTCCCCGGGGTCGCCCTACGAGCAGTACTTC. Its translation is CASSLDSPGSPYEQYF.

This chain links TRBV5-1 with TRBJ1-1; no firm D call. The CDR3 runs to 17 residues. The germline gives CDR1 SGHRS, CDR2 YFSETQ. Trimming left V 0 bases short and J 5 bases short, with 20 bases between. DNA of the CDR3: TGCGCCAGCAGCTTGGCGAGAAGGGTGAAAACGATGACTGAAGCTTTCTTT. As protein: CASSLARRVKTMTEAFF.

In its sample, this clonotype was seen a few times. V usage is TRBV6-2 or TRBV6-3 and J usage is TRBJ1-4, with D perhaps matching TRBD1 (5 bases). Germline loops: CDR1 MNHEY, CDR2 SVGEGT. The length of the CDR3 is 14 residues. Trimming cost V 7 bases and J 0 bases, with 9 bases left between them. CDR3 DNA sequence: TGTGCCAGCACCGCGACAGCAACTAATGAAAAACTGTTTTTT. This sequence encodes CASTATATNEKLFF.

This clonotype was counted many times. The chain links TRBV20-1 to TRBJ1-1; D gene unclear. The germline V and J ends were trimmed by 4 bases and 3 bases, with 9 bases remaining between them. There are 12 residues in the CDR3. Germline V lookup: CDR1 DFQATT, CDR2 SNEGSKA (reference sequence). The CDR3 nucleotides read TGCAGTGCTACCACAGTAGACACTGAAGCTTTCTTT. Protein sequence: CSATTVDTEAFF.

The chain employs TRBV20-1 and TRBJ2-5; D is undetermined. This CDR3 has 13 residues. Germline values: CDR1 DFQATT, CDR2 SNEGSKA (reference sequence). Trimming removed 3 bases at V and 6 bases at J, with 14 bases between. CDR3 region: CSARNPIDKTQYF. CDR3 nucleotides: TGCAGTGCTAGGAACCCAATAGACAAGACCCAGTACTTC.

The chain carries TRBV9 and TRBJ1-2; no firm D call. Germline lookup yields CDR1 SGDLS and CDR2 YYNGEE. Trimming took off 0 bases at V and 4 bases at J, with 10 bases between the two ends. This CDR3 is 14 amino acids long. The CDR3 loop reads CASSVGRIPYGYTF. Here the CDR3 DNA reads TGTGCCAGCAGCGTAGGACGGATCCCCTATGGCTACACCTTC.

V usage is TRBV12-3 or TRBV12-4 and J usage is TRBJ2-7; TRBD1 might be the D (5 bases). The V end was cut by 1 base, the J end by 7 bases, with 14 bases between. CDR3 size: 14 residues. The CDR3 coding sequence is TGTGCCAGCAGTTTAGGTTGGGGCTTGAGTGAGCAGTACTTC. Amino acid sequence: CASSLGWGLSEQYF.

This clonotype was counted ten times or more. The genes are TRBV9 and TRBJ2-1; TRBD1 is a possible D gene (5 bases). CDR1 and CDR2 (germline): SGDLS, YYNGEE. This CDR3 has 15 amino acids. With 0 bases removed from V and 0 bases from J, the gap between germline ends came to 7 bases. CDR3 bases: TGTGCCAGCAGCGTAGGACAGAGCTCCTACAATGAGCAGTTCTTC. It is translated as CASSVGQSSYNEQFF.

This clonotype was observed many times. V and J are TRBV18 and TRBJ2-3; TRBD2 aligns across 8 bases. Unmatched junction bases numbered 7, after V lost 1 base and J lost 4 bases. This CDR3 has 16 residues. Germline CDR1 reads KGHSH; CDR2 reads LQKENI. CDR3 region: CASSPRSSGWSDTQYF. The DNA for the CDR3 is TGTGCCAGCTCACCACGTTCTAGCGGGTGGTCAGATACGCAGTATTTT.

The sample holds many counts of this clonotype. This chain connects TRBV3-1 to TRBJ1-5; no definite D call. The CDR3 length is 12 residues. Per germline, CDR1 LGHDT and CDR2 YNNKEL (reference sequence). Trimming left V 3 bases short and J 4 bases short, with 4 bases between. As DNA, the CDR3 is TGTGCCAGCAGCCAGCCAAATCAGCCCCAGCATTTT. Translating it yields CASSQPNQPQHF.

This rearrangement joins TRBV20-1 to TRBJ2-5, with 8 positions matching TRBD2. This CDR3 region has 13 residues. J lost 3 bases, V lost 5 bases, and 5 bases had no gene match. The germline CDR1 and CDR2 sequences are DFQATT and SNEGSKA (reference sequence). The CDR3 loop is CSAGTSGKETQYF. Here the CDR3 DNA reads TGCAGTGCTGGAACTAGCGGTAAAGAGACCCAGTACTTC.

This clonotype came up a few times. V usage is TRBV20-1 and J usage is TRBJ2-1; D unclear. CDR1 DFQATT and CDR2 SNEGSKA come from the germline V gene (reference sequence). The CDR3 totals 14 residues. The V end lost 3 bases, the J end lost 6 bases, and 15 bases lay between the germline ends. CDR3 coding DNA: TGCAGTGCTAGGTTGGGTCCATCCCCCAATGAGCAGTTCTTC. Protein sequence: CSARLGPSPNEQFF.

The gene calls are TRBV5-5 and TRBJ2-5, with 7 bases aligning to TRBD1. V lost 3 bases to trimming and J lost 5 bases; unmatched junction nucleotides: 7. Germline loops: CDR1 SGHKS, CDR2 YYEKEE (reference sequence). This CDR3 is built from 14 residues. CDR3 protein: CASSSRGFWETQYF. The DNA of the CDR3 is TGTGCCAGCAGCTCCAGGGGGTTTTGGGAGACCCAGTACTTC.